The source of this T cell receptor beta chain is a study of T cell responses to AZD1222 COVID-19 vaccine. General study points: Donors in the cohort were predominantly white British and more often female, and clonal diversity was possibly underestimated. Across the whole spike, CD4 TCRs peaked at regions 160-218 and 743-854.

With respect to this clone: The antigen is undetermined.

Sequencing was performed with immunoSEQ multiplex PCR; in TCRdb, only in-frame clones are kept and a portion is missing. The repertoire holds around 92,000 clones, with about 90% as singletons. Trimming took off 0 bases at V and 3 bases at J, with 15 bases between the two ends. The CDR3 runs 16 residues. Per germline, CDR1 MNHEY and CDR2 SMNVEV (reference sequence). The material sequenced was peripheral blood, taken on day 0 of AZD1222 vaccination. This receptor was taken from an adult in good health. V is TRBV27 and J is TRBJ2-7, with a weak D call TRBD1 (6 bases). The CDR3 here is CASSLSGAMFYYEQYF. In DNA form, the CDR3 reads TGTGCCAGCAGTTTATCGGGGGCCATGTTCTACTACGAGCAGTACTTC.